This TCR beta chain was captured by sequencing in a study of T cell responses to AZD1222 COVID-19 vaccine. Whole-study findings and limits: Donors skewed white British and female; clonal diversity was possibly underestimated. Sampling captured repertoires only after the peak T cell response.

The CDR3 covers 13 residues. Looked up from germline, CDR1 is MNHEY and CDR2 is SMNVEV (reference sequence). Trimming stripped 6 bases from V and 7 bases from J, with 13 bases between. The table came from immunoSEQ multiplex PCR; TCRdb's copy has only in-frame clones and leaves some out. This table holds 120,000 or so clones, approximately 91% found once. As for this clone: The antigen is not known.

The input for sequencing was peripheral blood, taken on day 0 of AZD1222 vaccination. The clonotype originates from an adult in good health. The chain has TRBV27 and TRBJ2-1; no definite D call. This chain's CDR3 is CASRPGIPNEQFF. CDR3 nucleotides: TGTGCCAGCAGGCCTGGGATCCCAAATGAGCAGTTCTTC.